This TCR beta chain came from a study of cytomegalovirus exposure and HLA in healthy donors. Study-wide background: From 150 million to 200 million T cells, an earlier analysis saw under 140 million unique TCR beta sequences. Study-level points and caveats: A later analysis linked a missense DCLRE1C variant to TCR beta V- and J-gene trimming. Donors were assumed by presence/absence analyses to have roughly uniform sequencing depth.

The primer mix had 60 Vbeta and 13 Jbeta primers. The table came from immunoSEQ multiplex PCR; TCRdb's copy has only in-frame clones and leaves some out. The sample lists roughly 160,000 clones, around four fifths seen once, with about 1.3% in the top ten. V lost 2 bases and J lost 8; bases outside the gene matches: 6. The germline CDR1 and CDR2 sequences are SNHLY and FYNNEI. The CDR3 consists of 14 residues. A word on this clone: Its specificity is not known.

This rearrangement joins TRBV2 to TRBJ2-1, with 7 bases that match TRBD2. The receptor's source is a woman aged 45-59 years in good health and CMV-seronegative. The sequenced material came from PBMCs. The DNA for the CDR3 is TGTGCCAGCAGTGAACAGCGGGACCGGGATGAGCAGTTCTTC. Translation: CASSEQRDRDEQFF.